A single sample gave rise to the 3 T cell receptor beta chains below, sequenced in a study of blood T cell repertoires in COVID-19. Some clones are missing from TCRdb's copy, which holds only in-frame ones; the method was immunoSEQ multiplex PCR. The table records some 300,000 clones, around 84% of them present only once. The material sequenced was peripheral blood. The receptors stem from a man between 70 and 80 years old with acute or convalescent COVID-19.

The rearrangement links TRBV19 to TRBJ1-2; 11 nucleotides line up with TRBD1. J lost 4 bases, V lost 5 bases, and 6 bases had no gene match. The CDR3 contains 15 residues. Per germline, CDR1 LNHDA and CDR2 SQIVND (reference sequence). The DNA of the CDR3 is TGTGCCAGTAGTGCCCGGGACAGGGGGGGCTATGGCTACACCTTC. This sequence encodes CASSARDRGGYGYTF.

This clone was counted only a few times. The chain joins TRBV2 to TRBJ1-6; no definite D call. Trimming removed 6 bases from V and 9 bases from J, with 18 bases in between. The germline CDR1 and CDR2 sequences are SNHLY and FYNNEI. This CDR3 is 15 amino acids long. The CDR3: CASSVLGEGTSPLHF. The CDR3 DNA reads as TGTGCCAGCAGCGTACTGGGAGAGGGAACTTCACCCCTCCACTTT.

V gene TRBV28 combines with J gene TRBJ2-5; D is undetermined. Trimming removed 6 bases from V and 1 base from J, with 6 bases in between. Germline lookup yields CDR1 MDHEN and CDR2 SYDVKM. The CDR3 extends over 12 amino acids. As DNA, the CDR3 is TGTGCCAGCAGCCTATTCCAAGAGACCCAGTACTTC. Amino acids: CASSLFQETQYF.